This is a list of T cell receptor beta chains from one sample in a study of T cells in Graves' hyperthyroidism and ophthalmopathy. TCRdb itself ran the multiplex PCR reads through MiXCR, one entry per CDR3 protein. Of around 200,000 distinct CDR3 sequences in the sample, 18% were seen once. The specimen was blood. These receptor sequences come from a man aged 35 to 55 with Graves' hyperthyroidism. Both conserved end residues are trimmed from each CDR3. The D gene is left open where the match is weak.

v_call: TRBV25-1; d_call: .; cdr3_aa: ASSEVGFNQPQH
v_call: TRBV11-2; d_call: .; cdr3_aa: ASSSGTYNTEAF
v_call: TRBV18; d_call: .; cdr3_aa: ASSSPGITGNTIY
v_call: TRBV27; d_call: .; cdr3_aa: ASSLWGGGGNEKLF
v_call: TRBV20-1; d_call: TRBD1; cdr3_aa: SGQGIGSGNTIY
v_call: TRBV10-3; d_call: .; cdr3_aa: AISKGRPSPKLNTEAF
v_call: TRBV7-2; d_call: .; cdr3_aa: ASSFGDTQY
v_call: TRBV27; d_call: .; cdr3_aa: ASSSLGTGPEGYNSPLH
v_call: TRBV29-1; d_call: .; cdr3_aa: SVERAGAEQY
v_call: TRBV6-1; d_call: TRBD1; cdr3_aa: ASRRGQGSGYT
v_call: TRBV6-6; d_call: TRBD1; cdr3_aa: ASSYSKTGGTEAF
v_call: TRBV28; d_call: .; cdr3_aa: ASSLRSEDTQY
v_call: TRBV5-1; d_call: .; cdr3_aa: ASSTVGSDEKLF
v_call: TRBV5-1; d_call: .; cdr3_aa: ASSLGGSGANVLT
v_call: TRBV28; d_call: TRBD1; cdr3_aa: ASSPSIGQGDSEAF
v_call: TRBV6-1; d_call: TRBD1; cdr3_aa: ASRQGVGETQY
v_call: TRBV6-1; d_call: .; cdr3_aa: ASRKRTETGELF
v_call: TRBV5-1; d_call: .; cdr3_aa: ASSNGTASEQF
v_call: TRBV2; d_call: .; cdr3_aa: ASTGGTSTDTQY
v_call: TRBV29-1; d_call: .; cdr3_aa: SVRQGRADTQY
v_call: TRBV6-1; d_call: TRBD2; cdr3_aa: ASSWTSGGGGEQF
v_call: TRBV30; d_call: .; cdr3_aa: AWSAILTSTDTQY
v_call: TRBV7-9; d_call: .; cdr3_aa: ASRSEQAYNEQF
v_call: TRBV6-2/TRBV6-3; d_call: TRBD2; cdr3_aa: ASSSGTSGGNEQY
v_call: TRBV6-1; d_call: .; cdr3_aa: ASRKVKDSGEQY
v_call: TRBV7-2; d_call: TRBD1; cdr3_aa: ASSPRTGVDEQY
v_call: TRBV20-1; d_call: .; cdr3_aa: SAEGGTRLREQY
v_call: TRBV20-1; d_call: TRBD1; cdr3_aa: SAFKGDRFSYEQY
v_call: TRBV7-6; d_call: TRBD1; cdr3_aa: ASSATGGVGTGELF
v_call: TRBV7-2; d_call: .; cdr3_aa: ASSSGPLNEKLF
v_call: TRBV29-1; d_call: .; cdr3_aa: SAVGHLNTEAF
v_call: TRBV2; d_call: .; cdr3_aa: ASMKNTEAF
v_call: TRBV12-3/TRBV12-4; d_call: .; cdr3_aa: ASSLTSQPQH
v_call: TRBV12-3/TRBV12-4; d_call: TRBD2; cdr3_aa: ASSPTSGDNQETQY
v_call: TRBV11-1; d_call: TRBD2; cdr3_aa: ASSLGLAGGLPYNEQF
v_call: TRBV7-3; d_call: TRBD2; cdr3_aa: ASSRLAGGPSSTDTQY
v_call: TRBV30; d_call: .; cdr3_aa: AWSVRSTNEQF
v_call: TRBV3-1; d_call: .; cdr3_aa: ASSLHTGELF
v_call: TRBV27; d_call: TRBD2; cdr3_aa: ASSSRRRGGASPDTQY
v_call: TRBV14; d_call: TRBD1; cdr3_aa: ASSQGQGPCNEQF
v_call: TRBV7-8; d_call: .; cdr3_aa: ASSPGTSNYGYT
v_call: TRBV28; d_call: .; cdr3_aa: ASSRYRGASSYNEQF
v_call: TRBV6-1; d_call: .; cdr3_aa: ASSETRLAYEQY
v_call: TRBV30; d_call: .; cdr3_aa: AWSVQFWGPRSYEQY
v_call: TRBV7-2; d_call: .; cdr3_aa: ASRQALAGAYEQY
v_call: TRBV20-1; d_call: .; cdr3_aa: SARAGLWDEKLF
v_call: TRBV7-9; d_call: .; cdr3_aa: ASSLTSLGTAEAF
v_call: TRBV7-2; d_call: TRBD1; cdr3_aa: ASSPRQGANEKLF
v_call: TRBV5-1; d_call: .; cdr3_aa: ASSNTGTSTDTQY
v_call: TRBV12-3/TRBV12-4; d_call: .; cdr3_aa: ASRPSGPYNEQF
v_call: TRBV7-9; d_call: .; cdr3_aa: ASSSKEASTDTQY
v_call: TRBV20-1; d_call: .; cdr3_aa: SAREAASALDTQY
v_call: TRBV7-8; d_call: .; cdr3_aa: ASSALGHIQETQY